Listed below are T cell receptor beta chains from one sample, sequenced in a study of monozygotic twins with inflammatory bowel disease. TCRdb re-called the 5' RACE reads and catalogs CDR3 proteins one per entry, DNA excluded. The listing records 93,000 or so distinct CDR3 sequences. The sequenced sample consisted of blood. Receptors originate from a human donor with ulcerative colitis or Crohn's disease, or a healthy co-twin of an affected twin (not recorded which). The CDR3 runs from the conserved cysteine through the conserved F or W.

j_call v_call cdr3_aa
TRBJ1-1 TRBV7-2 CASSLFPGQGSEAFF
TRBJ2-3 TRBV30 CAWAGAGGNTQYF
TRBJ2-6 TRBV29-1 CSVVRGGANVLTF
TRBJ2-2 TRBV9 CASSAGTYGTGELFF
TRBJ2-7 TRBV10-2 CASSDRAGGLYEQYF
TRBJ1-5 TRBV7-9 CASSRPGFNQPQHF
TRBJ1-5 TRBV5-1 CASSLDSGGDQPQHF
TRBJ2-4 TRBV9 CASSSLRGGPKNIQYF
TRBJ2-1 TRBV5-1 CASSLDRADNEQFF
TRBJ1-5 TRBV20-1 CSAELGNQPQHF
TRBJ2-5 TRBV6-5 CASSYSGTGQETQYF
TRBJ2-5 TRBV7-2 CASSSAETQYF
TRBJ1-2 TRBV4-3 CASSQDYGTGVGYTF
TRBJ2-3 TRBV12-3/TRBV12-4 CASKPRTSVTDTQYF
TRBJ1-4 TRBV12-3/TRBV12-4 CASSFPTGGNEKLFF
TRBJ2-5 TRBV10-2 CASRTPGRSRKETQYF
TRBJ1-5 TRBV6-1 CARAQGLNQPQHF
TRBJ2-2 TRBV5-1 CASRPGQGTLGELFF
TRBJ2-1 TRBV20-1 CSARTSYRNEQFF
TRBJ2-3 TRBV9 CASSVHTSGATDTQYF
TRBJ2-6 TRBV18 CASSRQETSGANVLTF
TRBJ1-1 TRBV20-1 CSAQTGSVNMNTEAFF
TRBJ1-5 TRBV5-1 CASRRNPDDQPQHF
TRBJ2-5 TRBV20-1 CSADQRLGGETQYF
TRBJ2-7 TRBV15 CATSRKLTGGSVEQYF
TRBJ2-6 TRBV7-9 CASSLGDLGFNVLTF
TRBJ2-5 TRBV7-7 CASRSSQGAETQYF
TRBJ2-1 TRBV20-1 CSASFGTSGTFGQFF
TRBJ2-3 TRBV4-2 CASSQGSGDPTDTQYF